The 18 T cell receptor beta chains below all came from one sample that was sequenced in a study of identical twins. TCRdb itself ran the 5' RACE reads through MiXCR, one entry per CDR3 protein. The sample contains nearly 900,000 distinct CDR3 sequences, more than 9% of which appear only once. The sample was also linked to a second study, of yellow fever vaccine responses in identical twins.

Input material: PBMCs. All receptors come from a young woman in good health.

The V call is TRBV15, the J call TRBJ2-7; unclear D gene. The CDR3 is 13 amino acids. Germline V gives CDR1 LNHNV, CDR2 YYDKDF (reference sequence). Trimming took 0 bases from V and 6 from J, leaving 9 bases between them. The CDR3 nucleotides read TGTGCCACCAGCAGAGATGGTTTCGCCGAGCAGTACTTC. The encoded protein is CATSRDGFAEQYF.

V gene TRBV28 combines with J gene TRBJ2-4; D call uncertain. CDR1 is MDHEN and CDR2 is SYDVKM in the germline V gene. V lost 2 bases and J lost 8, with 10 bases in between. The CDR3 sequence is 13 residues long. The CDR3 region is CASSLGVLDIQYF. The DNA for the CDR3 is TGTGCCAGCAGTTTAGGGGTGTTGGACATTCAGTACTTC.

This chain links TRBV6-5 with TRBJ1-5; D gene ambiguous. Germline CDR1 and CDR2: MNHEY and SVGAGI. V lost 6 bases, J lost 0 bases, and 12 bases lay in between. CDR3 length equals 15 residues. In nucleotides, the CDR3 is TGTGCCAGCAGATTACATACAGATAGCAATCAGCCCCAGCATTTT. Its protein is CASRLHTDSNQPQHF.

This clonotype was counted ten times or more. The rearrangement uses TRBV27 and TRBJ2-2; D is perhaps TRBD1 (6 bases). Germline CDR1 and CDR2: MNHEY and SMNVEV (reference sequence). This CDR3 is built from 15 residues. V lost 0 bases and J lost 4, with 9 bases in between. The CDR3 DNA follows: TGTGCCAGCAGTTTATCGGGGGCTCGCACCGGGGAGCTGTTTTTT. This gives the protein CASSLSGARTGELFF.

The chain uses TRBV20-1 and TRBJ2-2; D gene uncertain. Germline lookup yields CDR1 DFQATT and CDR2 SNEGSKA (reference sequence). V lost 0 bases, J lost 0 bases, and 5 bases lay in between. The CDR3 sequence is 14 residues long. The CDR3 DNA reads as TGCAGTGCTAGAGATACTTCGAACACCGGGGAGCTGTTTTTT. Translated: CSARDTSNTGELFF.

The chain combines TRBV11-2 with TRBJ2-4; 9 bases map to TRBD2. Germline CDR1 is SGHAT and CDR2 is FQNNGV. V shed 1 base, J shed 3 bases, and the junction held 4 bases outside the gene matches. The CDR3 contains 16 residues. DNA for the CDR3: TGTGCCAGCAGCTTAGTATTAGCGGGAGTCAAAAACATTCAGTACTTC. Translated, it gives CASSLVLAGVKNIQYF.

The chain combines TRBV20-1 with TRBJ2-2, with TRBD2 matching 12 bases. Germline loops: CDR1 DFQATT, CDR2 SNEGSKA (reference sequence). With 3 bases clipped from V and 4 bases from J, the junction kept 6 bases outside the gene matches. The CDR3 is made up of 16 amino acids. The CDR3 loop is CSASPSGRVGTGELFF. The CDR3 nucleotides read TGCAGTGCTAGCCCTAGCGGGAGGGTGGGCACCGGGGAGCTGTTTTTT.

The genes are TRBV9 and TRBJ2-1, with unresolved D. Germline V gene data show CDR1 as SGDLS and CDR2 as YYNGEE. The CDR3 totals 15 residues. V dropped 4 bases and J dropped 0 bases, with 11 bases sitting between them. DNA of the CDR3: TGTGCCAGCAGCCTCGCAGACATCTCCTACAATGAGCAGTTCTTC. This encodes CASSLADISYNEQFF.

The gene calls are TRBV11-1 and TRBJ2-6, with a tentative D call TRBD2 (6 bases). Germline V gene lookup returns CDR1 SGHAT and CDR2 FQDESV (reference sequence). This CDR3 is built from 18 residues. Trimming removed 4 bases at V and 4 bases at J, with 20 bases between. CDR3 nucleotides: TGTGCCAGCAGCTCGGTACTCCGCGGGGTTTCGGGGGCCAACGTCCTGACTTTC. It codes for CASSSVLRGVSGANVLTF.

V is TRBV5-6 and J is TRBJ2-7; D is unresolved. The ends were cut back, 9 bases at V and 2 bases at J, with 18 bases in the middle. This CDR3 is 14 amino acids long. CDR1 is SGHDT and CDR2 is YYEEEE in the germline V gene. This CDR3 reads CAMGPSGRTYEQYF. CDR3 in DNA: TGTGCCATGGGCCCCTCGGGCAGGACCTACGAGCAGTACTTC.

This clonotype appeared a few times. CDR3 nucleotide sequence: TGTGCCAGCAGCTCGCCCTGGGACAGGGGGCAAGATACGCAGTATTTT. Its protein product is CASSSPWDRGQDTQYF. This chain joins TRBV7-6 and TRBJ2-3, with 12 bases fitting TRBD1. There are 16 residues in the CDR3. V was pared by 4 bases and J by 5 bases, with 7 bases of the junction left unmatched. CDR1 and CDR2 (germline): SGHVS, FNYEAQ.

The gene calls are TRBV20-1 and TRBJ2-7; the match to TRBD2 covers 8 bases. The CDR3 loop spans 12 amino acids. Trimming removed 3 bases from V and 7 bases from J; junction bases left unmatched: 5. In germline, CDR1 is DFQATT, CDR2 SNEGSKA (reference sequence). CDR3 in amino acids: CSASAGGGEQYF. CDR3 bases: TGCAGTGCTAGCGCGGGAGGTGGGGAGCAGTACTTC.

V usage is TRBV5-1 and J usage is TRBJ2-1; possible D gene TRBD1, 6 bases. CDR3 size: 14 residues. Looked up from germline, CDR1 is SGHRS and CDR2 is YFSETQ. Trimming removed 4 bases at V and 5 bases at J, with 13 bases between. The CDR3 nucleotides read TGCGCCAGCAGCGCCATTGAGGGGGACAATGAGCAGTTCTTC. As protein: CASSAIEGDNEQFF.

The rearrangement uses TRBV2 and TRBJ1-1; unclear D gene. V was trimmed by 1 base and J by 4 bases, leaving 7 bases between them. There are 13 residues in the CDR3. The germline V gene has CDR1 SNHLY and CDR2 FYNNEI. CDR3 in DNA: TGTGCCAGCAGTGAAGACACTGTCACTGAAGCTTTCTTT. Amino acids: CASSEDTVTEAFF. Complete variable domain (other parts from reference TRBV2 and TRBJ1-1): EPEVTQTPSHQVTQMGQEVILRCVPISNHLYFYWYRQILGQKVEFLVSFYNNEISEKSEIFDDQFSVERPDGSNFTLKIRSTKLEDSAMYFCASSEDTVTEAFFGQGTRLTVV.

The sample holds a few counts of this clonotype. The DNA of the CDR3 is TGTGCCAGCAGCTTAAGGACTAGCGGGGGCCATACTACGGATGAGCAGTTCTTC. Residues: CASSLRTSGGHTTDEQFF. The chain recombines TRBV13 with TRBJ2-1, with 13 nucleotides matching TRBD2. V lost 2 bases, J lost 8 bases, and 12 bases stayed unmatched. CDR3 length: 18 amino acids. Per the germline V gene, CDR1 is PRHDT and CDR2 is FYEKMQ (reference sequence).

This chain connects TRBV5-1 to TRBJ1-1, with a possible D match to TRBD1 (5 bases). Per germline, CDR1 SGHRS and CDR2 YFSETQ. V dropped 4 bases and J dropped 5 bases, with 12 bases sitting between them. CDR3 length: 13 residues. DNA of the CDR3: TGCGCCAGCAGCCAAACAGGTTTGACTGAAGCTTTCTTT. Translated, it gives CASSQTGLTEAFF.

The rearrangement joins TRBV7-9 to TRBJ2-1; no clear D. The CDR3 has 12 amino acids. The V gene's germline CDR1 is SEHNR and CDR2 FQNEAQ (reference sequence). Trimming removed 5 bases at V and 6 bases at J, with 8 bases between. The CDR3 sequence: CASSRRFNEQFF. CDR3 nucleotides: TGTGCCAGCAGCCGTCGGTTCAATGAGCAGTTCTTC.

This clonotype was seen at least ten times. V is TRBV5-5 and J is TRBJ1-2; tentative D call: TRBD1 (6 bases). This CDR3 has 13 residues. V lost 3 bases and J 5 bases, leaving 11 bases between the germline ends. The V gene's germline CDR1 is SGHKS and CDR2 YYEKEE (reference sequence). The CDR3 sequence is CASSSSGVYGYTF. DNA for the CDR3: TGTGCCAGCAGCTCGTCAGGGGTTTATGGCTACACCTTC.